The source of this T cell receptor beta chain is a study of T cell repertoires in cytomegalovirus infection. TCRdb re-called the reads through MiXCR, storing one row per CDR3 protein. The table includes some 160,000 distinct CDR3 sequences, 17% detected once. CDR1 is DFQATT, CDR2 SNEGSKA, per germline (reference sequence). The CDR3 runs to 13 residues. V lost 0 bases, J lost 7 bases, and 12 bases lay in between. The receptor was isolated from a human donor in good health (CMV status not recorded). Some clones in this sample may be carry-over from other donors' samples. The sequenced material came from CD8+ T cells from PBMCs. This rearrangement joins TRBV20-1 to TRBJ1-1; no clear D. The CDR3 nucleotides are TGCAGTGCTAGAGAGGGGAGCGGGCGTGAAGCTTTCTTT. Protein: CSAREGSGREAFF.